The 29 T cell receptor beta chains below all came from one sample that was sequenced in a study of blood T cell repertoires in COVID-19. Sequenced by immunoSEQ multiplex PCR; TCRdb stores in-frame clones only, minus some. The sample carries around 100,000 clones, around 87% recorded once. Input material: peripheral blood. The receptors derive from a woman aged 80 or older with acute or convalescent COVID-19.

This clone was observed once. The rearrangement uses TRBV7-3 and TRBJ2-3; D is possibly TRBD1 (6 bases). The ends were cut back, 5 bases at V and 5 bases at J, with 11 bases in the middle. Germline assignment: CDR1 SGHTA and CDR2 FQGTGA. The CDR3 consists of 13 residues. The CDR3 coding sequence is TGTGCCAGCAGCGCGACAGGTTTAGATACGCAGTATTTT. Encoded protein: CASSATGLDTQYF.

This chain joins TRBV4-1 and TRBJ2-1, with unresolved D. This CDR3 comprises 17 residues. V lost 0 bases and J 8 bases, leaving 20 bases between the germline ends. Germline V gene data show CDR1 as MGHRA and CDR2 as YSYEKL. CDR3 loop: CASSQDSLARLWDEQFF. In DNA, the CDR3 is TGCGCCAGCAGCCAAGATTCGCTTGCCAGGCTGTGGGATGAGCAGTTCTTC.

The chain has TRBV30 and TRBJ1-5, with D possibly matching TRBD1 (5 bases). The CDR3 is 14 amino acids. Germline CDR1 reads GTSNPN; CDR2 reads SVGIG (reference sequence). Trimming took off 4 bases at V and 6 bases at J, with 16 bases between the two ends. The CDR3 protein is CAWTALHGGQPQHF. Here the CDR3 DNA reads TGTGCCTGGACCGCCCTCCACGGGGGTCAGCCCCAGCATTTT. Variable domain in full (rest from reference TRBV30 and TRBJ1-5): SQTIHQWPATLVQPVGSPLSLECTVEGTSNPNLYWYRQAAGRGLQLLFYSVGIGQISSEVPQNLSASRPQDRQFILSSKKLLLSDSGFYLCAWTALHGGQPQHFGDGTRLSIL.

This clone has just a few counts. The rearrangement uses TRBV12-3 or TRBV12-4 and TRBJ1-2; D is perhaps TRBD1 (5 bases). Trimming cost V 8 bases and J 1 base, with 8 bases left between them. CDR3 length equals 12 residues. This chain's CDR3 is CASRGYNYGYTF. CDR3 sequence (DNA): TGTGCCAGCCGGGGGTATAACTATGGCTACACCTTC.

Only a few counts were recorded for this clone. The chain links TRBV5-4 to TRBJ2-7; D is uncertain. The CDR3 is 13 amino acids. CDR1 is SGHNT, CDR2 YYREEE, per germline (reference sequence). V shed 0 bases and J shed 1 base, with 5 bases lying between them. CDR3 DNA sequence: TGTGCCAGCAGCTTGGAGCTATCCTACGAGCAGTACTTC. As protein: CASSLELSYEQYF.

V and J are TRBV5-4 and TRBJ2-2; 8 bases agree with TRBD2. Germline CDR1 SGHNT, CDR2 YYREEE (reference sequence). The CDR3 extends over 15 amino acids. Trimming removed 5 bases from V and 4 bases from J; junction bases left unmatched: 7. The CDR3 sequence is CASSMTSEATGELFF. The DNA of the CDR3 is TGTGCCAGCAGTATGACTAGCGAGGCCACCGGGGAGCTGTTTTTT.

The chain employs TRBV6-5 and TRBJ2-3; 7 positions match TRBD1. The CDR3 is 15 amino acids. The germline gives CDR1 MNHEY, CDR2 SVGAGI. V was clipped by 8 bases and J by 2 bases; unmatched bases: 10. CDR3 region: CASHLRDRATDTQYF. The CDR3 nucleotides are TGTGCCAGCCATCTCCGGGACAGAGCCACAGATACGCAGTATTTT.

This clone was seen only once. The chain combines TRBV28 with TRBJ1-6, with D tentatively TRBD1 (5 bases). CDR1 is MDHEN and CDR2 is SYDVKM in the germline V gene. Trimming took off 2 bases at V and 4 bases at J, with 15 bases between the two ends. The CDR3 length is 17 residues. CDR3 protein: CASSLGLAGLYNSPLHF. The DNA for the CDR3 is TGTGCCAGCAGTTTAGGACTGGCGGGACTGTATAATTCACCCCTCCACTTT. The entire variable domain, with the rest obtained from reference TRBV28 and TRBJ1-6, is as follows: DVKVTQSSRYLVKRTGEKVFLECVQDMDHENMFWYRQDPGLGLRLIYFSYDVKMKEKGDIPEGYSVSREKKERFSLILESASTNQTSMYLCASSLGLAGLYNSPLHFGNGTRLTVT.

This clone was seen only once. The chain recombines TRBV16 with TRBJ1-5; D remains unclear. Germline CDR1 is KGHSY and CDR2 is FQNENV. Trimming cost V 0 bases and J 6 bases, with 6 bases left between them. CDR3 length equals 13 residues. CDR3 nucleotides: TGTGCCAGCAGCCAATCTACTAGTCAGCCCCAGCATTTT. This codes for CASSQSTSQPQHF.

The chain is built from TRBV7-9 and TRBJ2-3; 10 nucleotides agree with TRBD1. The CDR3 is made up of 14 amino acids. Per germline, CDR1 SEHNR and CDR2 FQNEAQ (reference sequence). With 5 bases clipped from V and 4 bases from J, the junction kept 3 bases outside the gene matches. CDR3: CASSKGQGADTQYF. The CDR3 DNA sequence: TGTGCCAGCAGCAAAGGACAGGGGGCAGATACGCAGTATTTT.

This chain's CDR3 is CASSTGLSGNTIYF. CDR3 in DNA: TGTGCCAGCAGCACAGGCCTCTCTGGAAACACCATATATTTT. V and J are TRBV2 and TRBJ1-3; D is possibly TRBD1 (5 bases). The CDR3 runs 14 residues. The germline V and J ends were trimmed by 6 bases and 0 bases, with 9 bases remaining between them. Looked up from germline, CDR1 is SNHLY and CDR2 is FYNNEI.

The genes are TRBV7-9 and TRBJ1-2; possible D gene TRBD1, 6 bases. Germline loops: CDR1 SEHNR, CDR2 FQNEAQ (reference sequence). The CDR3 length is 13 residues. Trimming took 5 bases from V and 2 from J, leaving 9 bases between them. Here the CDR3 reads CASSSTGNYGYTF. CDR3 sequence (DNA): TGTGCCAGCAGCAGCACAGGGAACTATGGCTACACCTTC.

The rearrangement uses TRBV30 and TRBJ1-1; D might be TRBD1 (5 bases). The germline V gene has CDR1 GTSNPN and CDR2 SVGIG (reference sequence). The CDR3 extends over 12 amino acids. The V end was cut by 5 bases, the J end by 7 bases, with 14 bases between. DNA of the CDR3: TGTGCCTGGGGGTCGGGGGGGTTTGAAGCTTTCTTT. The encoded protein is CAWGSGGFEAFF.

This sequence joins TRBV9 and TRBJ2-2; 8 positions agree with TRBD1. CDR3 length: 14 amino acids. The germline V gene encodes CDR1 SGDLS and CDR2 YYNGEE. After removal of 5 bases from V and 4 bases from J, the junction contained 4 bases not matched to a gene. Written as DNA, the CDR3 is TGTGCCAGCAGATCGGACAGGGCCACCGGGGAGCTGTTTTTT. Translation: CASRSDRATGELFF.

The CDR3 bases are TGTGCCAGCAGTGTAACAGCGGGGCCTTACAATGAGCAGTTCTTC. Translating it yields CASSVTAGPYNEQFF. The V gene is TRBV27, the J gene TRBJ2-1, with 7 bases identical to TRBD2. Germline CDR1 MNHEY, CDR2 SMNVEV (reference sequence). V gave up 5 bases and J gave up 4 bases; unmatched junction bases: 8. The CDR3 length is 15 residues.

J is TRBJ2-7 and V is TRBV10-3, with a tentative D call TRBD2 (6 bases). CDR1 is ENHRY, CDR2 SYGVKD, per germline. The CDR3 runs to 17 residues. V was pared by 0 bases and J by 4 bases, with 19 bases between. CDR3 in amino acids: CAISESVAGDSGYEQYF. The DNA for the CDR3 is TGTGCCATCAGTGAGTCTGTGGCAGGTGACAGCGGGTACGAGCAGTACTTC.

The chain links TRBV7-6 to TRBJ2-6; TRBD1 matches 7 bases. This CDR3 is 16 amino acids long. Per germline, CDR1 SGHVS and CDR2 FNYEAQ. The ends lost 3 bases at V and 4 bases at J; junction bases unmatched: 6. The CDR3 nucleotides read TGTGCCAGCAGCTTGAGAACAGGGGCCGGGGCCAACGTCCTGACTTTC. It specifies CASSLRTGAGANVLTF.

The chain couples TRBV29-1 to TRBJ2-5; maybe TRBD2 (5 bases). V lost 5 bases to trimming and J lost 1 base, with 8 bases between them. The CDR3 has 12 amino acids. Looked up from germline, CDR1 is SQVTM and CDR2 is ANQGSEA. The CDR3 DNA reads as TGCAGCGTTCCGGGAAGCCAAGAGACCCAGTACTTC. Encoded protein: CSVPGSQETQYF.

In its sample, this clone was seen once. This rearrangement joins TRBV5-5 to TRBJ2-7; 8 positions match TRBD1. The CDR3 contains 15 residues. Looked up from germline, CDR1 is SGHKS and CDR2 is YYEKEE (reference sequence). V gave up 3 bases and J gave up 0 bases; unmatched junction bases: 5. The CDR3 is CASSSDRVSSYEQYF. The CDR3 coding sequence is TGTGCCAGCAGCTCGGACAGGGTAAGCTCCTACGAGCAGTACTTC.

The chain joins TRBV15 to TRBJ1-1; the D is unclear. Deletions cut 1 base from V and 3 bases from J, with 21 bases between. The CDR3 totals 18 residues. Germline-derived CDR1 and CDR2 are LNHNV and YYDKDF (reference sequence). The CDR3 DNA reads as TGTGCCACCAGCAGAGCTTACCACCTCCTGGCCGGGGACACTGAAGCTTTCTTT. Translated: CATSRAYHLLAGDTEAFF. Complete variable domain (other parts from reference TRBV15 and TRBJ1-1): DAMVIQNPRYQVTQFGKPVTLSCSQTLNHNVMYWYQQKSSQAPKLLFHYYDKDFNNEADTPDNFQSRRPNTSFCFLDIRSPGLGDTAMYLCATSRAYHLLAGDTEAFFGQGTRLTVV.

The chain uses TRBV3-1 (or the pseudogene TRBV3-2) and TRBJ1-1, with D unclear. The CDR3 contains 15 residues. V was clipped by 1 base and J by 1 base, with 10 bases between them. Germline values: CDR1 LGHDT, CDR2 YNNKEL (reference sequence). CDR3 loop: CASSQGDEGNTEAFF. As DNA, the CDR3 is TGTGCCAGCAGCCAAGGAGACGAGGGGAACACTGAAGCTTTCTTT.

This chain joins TRBV29-1 and TRBJ1-1; 11 bases line up with TRBD1. Germline CDR1 is SQVTM and CDR2 is ANQGSEA. This CDR3 has 17 residues. Losses at the gene ends were 6 bases for V and 5 bases for J; bases not matched to a gene: 17. CDR3 protein: CSVVIHRGQGARTEAFF. The CDR3 bases are TGCAGCGTGGTAATCCACCGCGGACAGGGGGCGCGGACTGAAGCTTTCTTT.

The chain has TRBV27 and TRBJ1-1; D remains unclear. Per germline, CDR1 MNHEY and CDR2 SMNVEV (reference sequence). With 5 bases removed from V and 8 bases from J, the gap between germline ends came to 24 bases. This CDR3 region has 16 residues. CDR3 sequence: CASSPAQTGIRPEAFF. The CDR3 nucleotides read TGTGCCAGCAGTCCCGCCCAAACCGGGATACGGCCCGAAGCTTTCTTT.

The chain joins TRBV4-3 to TRBJ2-5; tentative D call: TRBD1 (5 bases). This CDR3 is built from 14 residues. Per germline, CDR1 LGHNA and CDR2 YSLEER. V dropped 0 bases and J dropped 6 bases, with 11 bases sitting between them. In nucleotides, the CDR3 is TGCGCCAGCAGCCAAGACAGGGATCTGAAGACCCAGTACTTC. It specifies CASSQDRDLKTQYF.

The V call is TRBV21-1, the J call TRBJ2-7; the DNA was not compared with TRBD2, the D call given in the table. TRBV21-1 is annotated as a pseudogene. The CDR3 consists of 13 residues. The CDR3 loop is CASSKVVSAERYF. CDR3 nucleotide sequence: TGTGCCAGCAGCAAAGTCGTCTCGGCAGAGCGTTACTTC.

The chain joins TRBV10-3 to TRBJ1-5; D perhaps matches TRBD1 (5 bases). V shed 0 bases and J shed 1 base, with 13 bases lying between them. CDR3 length equals 17 residues. Germline CDR1 reads ENHRY; CDR2 reads SYGVKD. CDR3 nucleotide sequence: TGTGCCATCAGTGAGTCGATTGGGCGGGGGAGCAATCAGCCCCAGCATTTT. It yields the protein CAISESIGRGSNQPQHF.

This chain uses TRBV4-3 with TRBJ2-7; D ambiguous. The CDR3 is 14 amino acids. Trimming removed 3 bases at V and 1 base at J, with 10 bases between. Per the germline V gene, CDR1 is LGHNA and CDR2 is YSLEER. The CDR3 protein is CASSQQTLSYEQYF. The CDR3 nucleotides are TGCGCCAGCAGCCAGCAGACTTTATCCTACGAGCAGTACTTC.

This clone was seen a handful of times. The rearrangement joins TRBV10-3 to TRBJ2-7; the match to TRBD1 covers 10 bases. Germline values: CDR1 ENHRY, CDR2 SYGVKD. The CDR3 has 14 amino acids. The V gene end was trimmed by 6 bases and the J gene end by 5 bases; junction bases not matched to a gene: 7. The CDR3 nucleotides are TGTGCCATCAGCCGACAGGGGGCTGACCACGAGCAGTACTTC. Its translation: CAISRQGADHEQYF.

The chain recombines TRBV30 with TRBJ2-7; 7 positions match TRBD2. This CDR3 comprises 14 residues. Germline V gives CDR1 GTSNPN, CDR2 SVGIG (reference sequence). The J segment lost 2 bases and the V segment lost 3 bases, leaving 7 bases of the junction unmatched. DNA of the CDR3: TGTGCCTGGAGAAAGGGTCGGGGGGCCTACGAGCAGTACTTC. Protein product: CAWRKGRGAYEQYF.